This TCR beta chain stems from a study of cytomegalovirus exposure and HLA in healthy donors. Among the 120 or so subjects of the validation cohort, separate from the roughly 600-subject first cohort, were the donors. In the case of this clone: Its antigen is unidentified.

The study, taken as a whole, reports: It was reportedly the case that the classifier diagnosed cytomegalovirus status with high specificity and sensitivity. Rarity characterized most TCR sequences, yet some public TCRs appeared in many donors.

Profiled with immunoSEQ multiplex PCR; TCRdb holds only in-frame clones, not every one. The sample includes 180,000 or so clones, roughly nine tenths of them seen just once. The sequenced sample was PBMCs. This clonotype originated in a man under 40 in good health and CMV-seropositive.

The DNA of the CDR3 is TGTGCCAGCTCACCCCAGTCTGAGTACAATGAGCAGTTCTTC. Translation gives CASSPQSEYNEQFF. This sequence joins TRBV18 and TRBJ2-1; no definite D call. Germline-derived CDR1 and CDR2 are KGHSH and LQKENI. CDR3 length: 14 amino acids. V lost 3 bases to trimming and J lost 4 bases, with 10 bases between them.